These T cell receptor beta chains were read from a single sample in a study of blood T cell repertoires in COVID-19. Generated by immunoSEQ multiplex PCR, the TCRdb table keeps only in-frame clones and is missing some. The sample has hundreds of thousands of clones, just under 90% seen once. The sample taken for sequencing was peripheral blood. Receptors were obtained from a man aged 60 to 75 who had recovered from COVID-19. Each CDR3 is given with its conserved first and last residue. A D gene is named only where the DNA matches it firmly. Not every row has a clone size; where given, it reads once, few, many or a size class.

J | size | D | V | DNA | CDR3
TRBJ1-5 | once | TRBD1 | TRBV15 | TGTGCCACTACGGGACAGGGGCGGCAGCCCCAGCATTTT | CATTGQGRQPQHF
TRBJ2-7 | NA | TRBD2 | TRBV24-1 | TGTGCCACCAGTCTAGCGGGAGCCTACGAGCAGTACTTC | CATSLAGAYEQYF
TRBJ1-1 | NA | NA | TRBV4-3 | TGCGCCAGCAGCCAAGCGGGGTATAACGTCGGCGGGAACACTGAAGCTTTCTTT | CASSQAGYNVGGNTEAFF
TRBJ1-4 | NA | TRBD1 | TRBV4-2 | TGTGCCAGCAGCCAAGAAGGGACAGGGGGCGGTGAAAAACTGTTTTTT | CASSQEGTGGGEKLFF
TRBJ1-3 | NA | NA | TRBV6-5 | TGTGCCAGCAGCCCCGCGGTGGCGAGAAACACCATATATTTT | CASSPAVARNTIYF
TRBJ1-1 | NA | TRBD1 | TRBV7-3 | TGTGCCAGCAGTCCCACGCCACAGGGGTGGACTGAAGCTTTCTTT | CASSPTPQGWTEAFF
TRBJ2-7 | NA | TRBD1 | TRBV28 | TGTGCCAGCAGTTTAGGATTAGGACAGGGGAACGAGCAGTACTTC | CASSLGLGQGNEQYF
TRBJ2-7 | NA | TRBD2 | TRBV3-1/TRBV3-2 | TGTGCCAGCAGCCCCTTTGGTGGGAGGGACGAGCAGTACTTC | CASSPFGGRDEQYF
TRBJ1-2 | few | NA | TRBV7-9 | TGTGCCAGCAGCTTAGAGACAGGCGGTGGCTACACCTTC | CASSLETGGGYTF
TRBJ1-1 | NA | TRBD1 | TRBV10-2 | TGCGCCAGCTCACATGGACAGGGCGCTCGAGGCACTGAAGCTTTCTTT | CASSHGQGARGTEAFF
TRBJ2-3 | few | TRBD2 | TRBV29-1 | TGCAGCGTTGTAGGTCTAGCGGGAGCCAGAGATACGCAGTATTTT | CSVVGLAGARDTQYF
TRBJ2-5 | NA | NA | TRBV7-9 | TGTGCCAGCAGCTCACCAACGGAGAGCCAAGAGACCCAGTACTTC | CASSSPTESQETQYF
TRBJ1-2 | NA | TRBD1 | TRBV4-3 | TGCGCCAGCAGCCAAGATGGGCAGGGGGCTGGCTACACCTTC | CASSQDGQGAGYTF
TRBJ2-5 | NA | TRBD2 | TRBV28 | TGTGCCAGCAGTTTTCGGGGGTTCGGGGGGTACCAAGAGACCCAGTACTTC | CASSFRGFGGYQETQYF
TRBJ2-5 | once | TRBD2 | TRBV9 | TGTGCCAGCAGCCCGGGGACTAGCGGGGTGGAGACCCAGTACTTC | CASSPGTSGVETQYF
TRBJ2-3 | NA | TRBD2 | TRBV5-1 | TGCGCCAGCAGCTTTGGACTAGCGGGAGGGTTCTCAGATACGCAGTATTTT | CASSFGLAGGFSDTQYF
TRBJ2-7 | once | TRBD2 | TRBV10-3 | TGTGCCATCAGTGAGACGCCCGGGACTACCCTTTACGAGCAGTACTTC | CAISETPGTTLYEQYF
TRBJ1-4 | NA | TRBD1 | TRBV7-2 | TGTGCCAGCAGCCCTACTACAGGGGGCGGAGGTGAAAAACTGTTTTTT | CASSPTTGGGGEKLFF
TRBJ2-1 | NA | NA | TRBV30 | TGTGCCTGGGATTCGGGTAACAATGAGCAGTTCTTC | CAWDSGNNEQFF
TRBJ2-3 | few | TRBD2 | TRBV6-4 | TGTGCCAGCAGTAGGACTAGCGGGACCACAGATACGCAGTATTTT | CASSRTSGTTDTQYF
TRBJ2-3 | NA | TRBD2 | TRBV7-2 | TGTGCCAGCAGCTTTGACCCGATGGGGGGGAGGGATACGCAGTATTTT | CASSFDPMGGRDTQYF
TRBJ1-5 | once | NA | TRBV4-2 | TGTGCCAGCAGCCAAGCCCAAATCCAGCCCCAGCATTTT | CASSQAQIQPQHF
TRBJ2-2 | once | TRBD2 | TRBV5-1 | TGCGCCAGCAGCTTAGGACTAGCGGGAGGCGGGGAGCTGTTTTTT | CASSLGLAGGGELFF
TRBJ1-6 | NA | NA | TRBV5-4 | TGTGCCAGCAGCGCTCCCTTGGGAGCGAATAATTCACCCCTCCACTTT | CASSAPLGANNSPLHF
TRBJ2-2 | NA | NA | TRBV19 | TGTGCCAGTAGTCGGTACGGCGGGGAGCTGTTTTTT | CASSRYGGELFF
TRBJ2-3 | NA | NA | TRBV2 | TGTGCCAGCAGGGGTGACGGGAATACGCAGTATTTT | CASRGDGNTQYF